Listed below are T cell receptor beta chains from one sample, sequenced in a study of T cells in Graves' hyperthyroidism and ophthalmopathy. MiXCR was run by TCRdb on the multiplex PCR reads, yielding one entry per CDR3 protein. Among about 610,000 distinct CDR3 sequences listed, 14% to 15% were seen once. Sample: blood. The receptors derive from a woman aged 40 to 55 with Graves' ophthalmopathy. Each CDR3 is given with its conserved first and last residue. D genes are given only for firm matches. Clone size is given for some rows only: seen once, a few or many times, or a class if the clone is expanded.

>many|TRBJ2-6|TRBV27|NA
CASSLSHRVPSGANVLTF
TGTGCCAGCAGTTTATCGCACAGGGTTCCCTCTGGGGCCAACGTCCTGACTTTC
>many|TRBJ1-1|TRBV27|TRBD1
CASSLYTGAETEAFF
TGTGCCAGCAGTTTATATACAGGGGCGGAGACTGAAGCTTTCTTT
>NA|TRBJ2-5|TRBV7-2|NA
CASSLGLGWFGAYEETQYF
TGTGCCAGCAGCTTAGGCTTAGGTTGGTTCGGGGCTTACGAAGAGACCCAGTACTTC
>NA|TRBJ2-5|TRBV2|TRBD2
CATQREGRETQYF
TGTGCCACACAGCGGGAGGGCCGAGAGACCCAGTACTTC
>many|TRBJ1-1|TRBV11-2|NA
CASSPRATINTEAFF
TGTGCCAGCAGCCCCCGAGCGACCATCAACACTGAAGCTTTCTTT
>many|TRBJ1-6|TRBV28|TRBD1
CASSRHGTERSPLHF
TGTGCCAGCAGTAGACACGGGACAGAACGCTCACCCCTCCACTTT
>many|TRBJ2-7|TRBV6-1|NA
CASSELGGGASYEQYF
TGTGCCAGCAGTGAACTGGGTGGGGGCGCCTCCTACGAGCAGTACTTC
>many|TRBJ2-7|TRBV7-2|NA
CASSMTVYEQYF
TGTGCCAGCAGCATGACAGTTTACGAGCAGTACTTC
>once|TRBJ1-1|TRBV20-1|NA
CSATEDKQRRGTEAFF
TGCAGTGCTACGGAGGACAAACAGCGCAGGGGCACTGAAGCTTTCTTT
>many|TRBJ2-7|TRBV5-1|NA
CASSLWTDSSYEQYF
TGCGCCAGCAGCCTCTGGACAGACAGCTCCTACGAGCAGTACTTC
>many|TRBJ1-5|TRBV19|NA
CASSMGALYSNQPQHF
TGTGCCAGTAGTATGGGGGCTCTCTATAGCAATCAGCCCCAGCATTTT
>NA|TRBJ1-2|TRBV10-3|NA
CAITTDMGYGYTF
TGTGCCATCACTACGGACATGGGCTATGGCTACACCTTC
>many|TRBJ1-2|TRBV12-3/TRBV12-4|NA
CASSLDLGDGYTF
TGTGCCAGCAGTTTAGACCTCGGGGATGGCTACACCTTC
>few|TRBJ2-5|TRBV19|TRBD1
CASSMARGWETQYF
TGTGCCAGTAGTATGGCCAGGGGGTGGGAGACCCAGTACTTC
>many|TRBJ2-4|TRBV27|NA
CASSFGAAKNIQYF
TGTGCCAGCAGTTTCGGGGCGGCCAAAAACATTCAGTACTTC
>many|TRBJ1-2|TRBV6-5|NA
CASSYSSPGRDNYGYTF
TGTGCCAGCAGTTACTCGAGTCCAGGGAGGGATAACTATGGCTACACCTTC
>many|TRBJ2-4|TRBV7-3|NA
CASSETRTDESKNIQYF
TGTGCCAGCAGCGAAACTCGGACAGACGAATCCAAAAACATTCAGTACTTC
>many|TRBJ2-5|TRBV10-3|NA
CAITSEEGETQYF
TGTGCCATCACTTCTGAGGAAGGAGAGACCCAGTACTTC
>few|TRBJ2-4|TRBV3-1|NA
CASGGEDIENIQYF
TGTGCCAGCGGAGGCGAGGACATTGAAAACATTCAGTACTTC
>NA|TRBJ2-7|TRBV27|NA
CASSWRFSYEQYF
TGTGCCAGCAGTTGGCGGTTCTCCTACGAGCAGTACTTC
>many|TRBJ2-7|TRBV20-1|TRBD2
CSARDGRASGRLNPYEQYF
TGCAGTGCTAGAGATGGGAGGGCTAGCGGTCGCCTGAACCCCTACGAGCAGTACTTC
>few|TRBJ2-3|TRBV19|TRBD2
CASSNLGAGSTDTQYF
TGTGCCAGTAGCAACCTGGGAGCGGGGAGCACAGATACGCAGTATTTT
>NA|TRBJ1-2|TRBV6-1|NA
CASSVGTDHYGYTF
TGTGCCAGCTCTGTTGGGACTGACCACTATGGCTACACCTTC
>few|TRBJ1-2|TRBV29-1|NA
CSVELAGYGYTF
TGCAGCGTTGAACTGGCAGGGTATGGCTACACCTTC
>many|TRBJ1-2|TRBV12-3/TRBV12-4|NA
CASSLNGKGYGYTF
TGTGCCAGCAGTTTAAACGGAAAGGGTTATGGCTACACCTTC
>many|TRBJ2-5|TRBV2|TRBD2
CASSGGGSGKTQYF
TGTGCCAGCAGTGGAGGCGGGAGTGGCAAGACCCAGTACTTC
>many|TRBJ2-2|TRBV27|NA
CASKVGPGELFF
TGTGCCAGCAAAGTTGGTCCCGGGGAGCTGTTTTTT
>many|TRBJ1-3|TRBV5-1|NA
CASSEDSSGNTIYF
TGCGCCAGCAGCGAGGACAGCTCTGGAAACACCATATATTTT
>NA|TRBJ1-1|TRBV28|TRBD1
CASAQGGSTEAFF
TGTGCCAGCGCCCAGGGGGGGTCCACTGAAGCTTTCTTT
>NA|TRBJ2-5|TRBV11-2|TRBD1
CASSLRTGMGETQYF
TGTGCCAGCAGCCTCCGGACAGGGATGGGAGAGACCCAGTACTTC
>many|TRBJ2-7|TRBV28|TRBD1
CASSLPWGQGSYEQYF
TGTGCCAGCAGTTTACCGTGGGGACAGGGCTCCTACGAGCAGTACTTC
>many|TRBJ2-5|TRBV19|NA
CASSMRQGGPEYF
TGTGCCAGTAGTATGAGGCAGGGTGGACCCGAGTACTTC
>many|TRBJ1-2|TRBV28|TRBD1
CASSFTGQGFYGYTF
TGTGCCAGCAGTTTTACCGGACAGGGGTTCTATGGCTACACCTTC
>NA|TRBJ2-7|TRBV3-1|NA
CASSQEPLPSYEQYF
TGTGCCAGCAGCCAAGAGCCACTCCCCTCCTACGAGCAGTACTTC
>NA|TRBJ1-2|TRBV15|NA
CATSRDREINYGYTF
TGTGCCACCAGCAGAGATAGGGAGATTAACTATGGCTACACCTTC
>NA|TRBJ2-5|TRBV29-1|TRBD1
CSAQDRGQETQYF
TGCAGCGCCCAGGACAGGGGACAGGAGACCCAGTACTTC
>few|TRBJ1-2|TRBV19|TRBD1
CASSRDRQANYGYTF
TGTGCCAGTAGTAGGGACAGGCAAGCTAACTATGGCTACACCTTC
>many|TRBJ2-7|TRBV12-3/TRBV12-4|TRBD2
CASSFTAGVESYEQYF
TGTGCCAGCAGTTTTACAGCGGGAGTGGAGTCCTACGAGCAGTACTTC
>few|TRBJ2-6|TRBV28|NA
CASSLGTGPWGANVLTF
TGTGCCAGCAGTTTAGGCACAGGACCTTGGGGGGCCAACGTCCTGACTTTC
>NA|TRBJ1-2|TRBV28|NA
CASSLAGTWSGYTF
TGTGCCAGCAGTTTAGCCGGGACATGGAGTGGCTACACCTTC
>many|TRBJ1-5|TRBV19|NA
CASSIEGDQPQHF
TGTGCCAGTAGTATTGAGGGCGACCAGCCCCAGCATTTT